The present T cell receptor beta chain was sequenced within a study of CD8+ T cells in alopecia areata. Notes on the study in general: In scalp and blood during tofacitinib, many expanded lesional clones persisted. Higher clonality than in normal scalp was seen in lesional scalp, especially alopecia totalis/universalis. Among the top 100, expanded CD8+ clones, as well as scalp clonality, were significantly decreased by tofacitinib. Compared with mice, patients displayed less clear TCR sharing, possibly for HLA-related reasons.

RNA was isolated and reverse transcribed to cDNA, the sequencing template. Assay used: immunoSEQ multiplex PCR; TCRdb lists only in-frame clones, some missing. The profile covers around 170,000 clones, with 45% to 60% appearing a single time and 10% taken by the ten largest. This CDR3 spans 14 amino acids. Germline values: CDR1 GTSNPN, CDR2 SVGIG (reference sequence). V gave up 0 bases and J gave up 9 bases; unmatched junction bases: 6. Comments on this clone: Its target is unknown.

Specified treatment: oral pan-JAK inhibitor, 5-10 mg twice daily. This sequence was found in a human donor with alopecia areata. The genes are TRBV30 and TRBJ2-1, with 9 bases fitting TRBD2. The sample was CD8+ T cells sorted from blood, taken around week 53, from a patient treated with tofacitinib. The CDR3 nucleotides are TGTGCCTGGAGTGTCGGCGGGGGGGCGAGTGAGCAGTTCTTC. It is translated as CAWSVGGGASEQFF.